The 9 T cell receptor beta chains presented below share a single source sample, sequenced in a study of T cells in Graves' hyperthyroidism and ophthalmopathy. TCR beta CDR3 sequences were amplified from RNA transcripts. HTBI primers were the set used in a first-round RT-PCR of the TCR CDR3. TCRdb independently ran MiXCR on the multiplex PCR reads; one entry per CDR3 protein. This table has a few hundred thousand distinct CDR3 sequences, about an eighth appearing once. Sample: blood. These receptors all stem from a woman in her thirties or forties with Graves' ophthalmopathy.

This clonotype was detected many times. CDR3: CASRWTGFTEAFF. For the CDR3, the DNA is TGTGCCAGCAGATGGACAGGGTTCACTGAAGCTTTCTTT. The chain carries TRBV12-3 or TRBV12-4 and TRBJ1-1; 8 positions match TRBD1. V was pared by 6 bases and J by 4 bases, with 4 bases of the junction left unmatched. This CDR3 is 13 amino acids long.

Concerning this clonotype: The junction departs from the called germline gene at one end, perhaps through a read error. The CDR3 DNA reads TGCGCCAGCAGCCAAAGAGTTCTAGCGAACCTCGGGAATGAGCAGTTCTTC. This translates into CASSQRVLANLGNEQFF. This chain connects TRBV12-3 or TRBV12-4 to TRBJ2-1; a possible D gene is TRBD2 (6 bases). The CDR3 has 17 amino acids.

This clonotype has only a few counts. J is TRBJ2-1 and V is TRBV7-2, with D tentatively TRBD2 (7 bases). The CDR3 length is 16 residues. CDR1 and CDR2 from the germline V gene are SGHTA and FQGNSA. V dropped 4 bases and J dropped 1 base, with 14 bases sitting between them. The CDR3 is CASSSRGAGSYNEQFF. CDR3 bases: TGTGCCAGCAGCTCACGGGGGGCGGGTTCCTACAATGAGCAGTTCTTC.

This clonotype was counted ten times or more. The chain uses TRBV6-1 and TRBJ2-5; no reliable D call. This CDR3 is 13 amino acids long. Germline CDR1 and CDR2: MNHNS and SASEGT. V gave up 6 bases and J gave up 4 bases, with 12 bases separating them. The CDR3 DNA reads TGTGCCAGCAGGGGGTACGGCGGAGAGACCCAGTACTTC. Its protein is CASRGYGGETQYF.

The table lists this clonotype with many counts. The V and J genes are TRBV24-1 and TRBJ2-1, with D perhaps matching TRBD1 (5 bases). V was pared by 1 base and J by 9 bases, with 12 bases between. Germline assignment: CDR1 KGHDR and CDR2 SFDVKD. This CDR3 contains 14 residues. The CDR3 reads CATSDFGVTGEQFF. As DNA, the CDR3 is TGTGCCACCAGTGATTTCGGCGTTACAGGTGAGCAGTTCTTC.

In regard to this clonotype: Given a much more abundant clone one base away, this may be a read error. This CDR3 reads CSVALSETQYF. CDR3 bases: TGCAGCGTTGCGCTATCCGAGACCCAGTACTTC. The V gene is TRBV29-1, the J gene TRBJ2-5, with D uncertain. The germline CDR1 and CDR2 sequences are SQVTM and ANQGSEA. Trimming removed 4 bases from V and 5 bases from J, with 8 bases in between. This CDR3 region has 11 residues.

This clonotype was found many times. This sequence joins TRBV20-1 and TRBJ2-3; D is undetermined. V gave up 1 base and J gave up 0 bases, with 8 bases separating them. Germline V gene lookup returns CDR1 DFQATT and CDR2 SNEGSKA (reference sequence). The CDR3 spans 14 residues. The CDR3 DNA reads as TGCAGTGCTAGAGGGCAGGTCAGCACAGATACGCAGTATTTT. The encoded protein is CSARGQVSTDTQYF.

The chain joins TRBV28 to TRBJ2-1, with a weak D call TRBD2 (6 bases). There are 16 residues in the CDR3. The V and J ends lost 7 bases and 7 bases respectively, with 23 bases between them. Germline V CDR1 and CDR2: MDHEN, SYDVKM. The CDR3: CASTRGAADGWNEQFF. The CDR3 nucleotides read TGTGCCAGCACCCGCGGGGCAGCGGATGGGTGGAATGAGCAGTTCTTC.

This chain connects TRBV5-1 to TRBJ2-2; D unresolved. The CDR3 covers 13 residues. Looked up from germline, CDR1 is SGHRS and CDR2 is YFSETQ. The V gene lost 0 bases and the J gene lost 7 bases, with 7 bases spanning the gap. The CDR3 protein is CASSLDGLGELFF. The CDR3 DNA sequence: TGCGCCAGCAGCTTGGACGGGCTCGGGGAGCTGTTTTTT.